This T cell receptor beta chain was retrieved from a study of blood T cell repertoires in COVID-19. Across the whole study: Samples representing acute and convalescent COVID-19 were sourced from the United States, Italy and Spain.

Generated by immunoSEQ multiplex PCR, the TCRdb table keeps only in-frame clones and is missing some. The sample has about 150,000 clones; 87% are singletons. Germline assignment: CDR1 ENHRY and CDR2 SYGVKD. V was clipped by 10 bases and J by 0 bases, with 19 bases between them. This CDR3 contains 15 residues. Exposed enrollees encountered a COVID-19 case at some point within 2 weeks before study entry. J is TRBJ2-7 and V is TRBV10-3; D is possibly TRBD2 (5 bases). The sample comprised PBMCs or T cells enriched from blood (not recorded which). The TCR originated in a woman between 40 and 55 years old who had been exposed to COVID-19. The CDR3 DNA sequence: TGTGCCACACAGATGGGGAGAGGTGTCTCCTACGAGCAGTACTTC. Its translation is CATQMGRGVSYEQYF.